This TCR beta chain was found in a study of blood T cell repertoires in COVID-19. Original methodology: Reference gene primer amplification gave estimated nucleated cell counts. The repertoire was sequenced with immunoSEQ multiplex PCR; TCRdb's copy has only in-frame clones and lacks some. That table gives V, J and clone size, and the DNA gave D and trimming. The data contain 250,000 to 350,000 clones, approximately 86% of them singletons. CDR3 length equals 17 residues. Per germline, CDR1 MNHEY and CDR2 SMNVEV (reference sequence). V gave up 5 bases and J gave up 4 bases; unmatched junction bases: 14.

The clonotype comes from a woman between 50 and 59 years old with active or convalescent COVID-19. What was sequenced was peripheral blood. This chain links TRBV27 with TRBJ2-7; 10 bases line up with TRBD2. The CDR3 region is CASSPSPSGRAVYEQYF. As DNA, the CDR3 is TGTGCCAGCAGTCCATCACCAAGCGGGAGGGCCGTATACGAGCAGTACTTC.